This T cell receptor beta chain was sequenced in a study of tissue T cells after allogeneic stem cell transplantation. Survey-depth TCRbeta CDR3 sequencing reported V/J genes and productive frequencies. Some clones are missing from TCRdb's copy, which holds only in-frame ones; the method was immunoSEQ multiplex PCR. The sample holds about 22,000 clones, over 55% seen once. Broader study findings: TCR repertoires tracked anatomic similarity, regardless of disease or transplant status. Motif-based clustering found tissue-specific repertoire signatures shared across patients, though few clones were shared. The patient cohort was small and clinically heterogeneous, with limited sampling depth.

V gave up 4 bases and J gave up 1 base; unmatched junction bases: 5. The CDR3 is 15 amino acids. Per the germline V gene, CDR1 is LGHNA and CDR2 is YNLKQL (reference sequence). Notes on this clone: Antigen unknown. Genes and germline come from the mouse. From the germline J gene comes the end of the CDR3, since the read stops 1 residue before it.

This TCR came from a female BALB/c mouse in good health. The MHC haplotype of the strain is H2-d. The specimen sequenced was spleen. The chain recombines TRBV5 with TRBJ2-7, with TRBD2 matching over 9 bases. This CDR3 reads CASSPKLGGSYEQYF. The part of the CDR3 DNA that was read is TGTGCCAGCAGCCCCAAACTGGGGGGTTCCTATGAACAGTAC.